Sequencing of this TCR beta chain was carried out in a study of T cells in Graves' hyperthyroidism and ophthalmopathy. Overall study: Staff took peripheral blood when the initial diagnosis was made, before any treatment began.

This CDR3 is 14 amino acids long. The junction had 4 bases not matched to a gene; V was cut back by 5 bases and J by 2 bases. The germline CDR1 and CDR2 sequences are SGHVS and FQNEAQ. Amplified TCR beta CDR3 regions derived from RNA transcripts. Primed by the HTBI set, a first-round RT-PCR was run on the TCR CDR3. Each CDR3 protein gets one entry after TCRdb re-called the multiplex PCR reads with MiXCR. The repertoire has roughly 520,000 distinct CDR3 sequences, roughly 24% of them found once; the top ten carry about 11%. This clonotype has at least ten counts. What it binds is unknown. Uncontrolled infection, other autoimmune disease, pregnancy and lactation each barred patients from inclusion. Diagnoses were established using clinical symptoms, serum thyroxine and TRAb, thyroid ultrasound and orbital computed tomography. Study results and limitations: In blood, most of the thyroid clonotypes expanded above 0.001 were also present.

Material for sequencing was blood. The receptor was derived from a woman in her thirties with Graves' ophthalmopathy. V usage is TRBV7-8 and J usage is TRBJ2-5, with 8 bases that match TRBD1. In nucleotides, the CDR3 is TGTGCCAGCAGCCGAGGGGACAGGCAAGAGACCCAGTACTTC. Translation: CASSRGDRQETQYF.